The rows below give T cell receptor beta chains drawn from one sample of a study of tumor-infiltrating lymphocytes in localized non-small cell lung cancer. Produced via immunoSEQ multiplex PCR; TCRdb's table is partial and in-frame only. The data show around 17,000 clones, roughly 80% seen once. The sequenced material came from lung tumor tissue. These receptors originate from a human donor with non-small cell lung cancer. Both conserved end residues are part of each CDR3. D genes are given only for firm matches.

TRBJ2-3 TRBV7-2 TRBD1 CASSPGQGTDTQYF
TRBJ2-1 TRBV7-2 TRBD2 CASSLVFSGSREQFF
TRBJ2-6 TRBV30 NA CAWSVGSGANVLTF
TRBJ2-2 TRBV11-2 TRBD2 CASSFTSGADTGELFF
TRBJ2-2 TRBV18 TRBD2 CASSTSGLAPIGELFF
TRBJ2-3 TRBV10-2 NA CASGAGRTQYF
TRBJ2-1 TRBV6-5 NA CASGLRHNEQFF
TRBJ2-3 TRBV5-6 TRBD2 CASSSRLAGVTDTQYF
TRBJ2-7 TRBV2 NA CASSIRGGRVAYEQYF
TRBJ2-1 TRBV29-1 NA CSVRSRGHNEQFF
TRBJ1-2 TRBV28 TRBD1 CASSSGGYGYTF
TRBJ1-3 TRBV5-4 NA CASSTGPNTIYF
TRBJ2-5 TRBV5-6 TRBD2 CASRRTSWTETQYF
TRBJ1-2 TRBV7-2 NA CASSLAGDVKDTF
TRBJ2-4 TRBV11-2 NA CASSSATGQAKNIQYF
TRBJ1-1 TRBV6-1 TRBD1 CASSDRGRGSTEAFF
TRBJ2-1 TRBV30 NA CAWSVGGPHNEQFF
TRBJ2-5 TRBV2 NA CATMGGVQETQYF
TRBJ2-7 TRBV7-8 TRBD1 CASTVWTGPNEQYF
TRBJ2-1 TRBV28 NA CASRERADQHEQFF
TRBJ2-1 TRBV27 TRBD2 CASSPLAGRGRNEQFF
TRBJ1-1 TRBV6-6 NA CASSLALNTEAFF
TRBJ2-3 TRBV10-2 TRBD2 CASSRLAGVADTQYF
TRBJ1-1 TRBV29-1 TRBD1 CSVQTGMNTEAFF
TRBJ1-2 TRBV15 TRBD1 CATSRDRTGGDGYTF
TRBJ2-5 TRBV5-1 NA CASSPGPQETQYF
TRBJ2-1 TRBV9 TRBD2 CASSATGTSPDNEQFF
TRBJ2-3 TRBV30 NA CAWSNRGESTDTQYF
TRBJ2-5 TRBV30 NA CAWSPLPGLAETQYF
TRBJ2-1 TRBV7-9 TRBD2 CASSSIGLAGGNEQFF
TRBJ1-1 TRBV30 NA CAWSVSGGPGEAFF
TRBJ2-5 TRBV6-5 NA CASSDGPRKTQYF
TRBJ1-3 TRBV29-1 NA CSVGDQGTGNTIYF
TRBJ2-5 TRBV5-5 TRBD2 CASSSGLAVGTQYF
TRBJ2-7 TRBV14 TRBD1 CASSRDRAYEQYF
TRBJ1-1 TRBV4-2 NA CASSQETRMNTEAFF
TRBJ2-3 TRBV19 NA CASSMRRQGTDTQYF
TRBJ2-1 TRBV4-2 NA CASSHLRDKANEQFF
TRBJ1-1 TRBV5-6 TRBD1 CASRGRDRAEAFF
TRBJ2-1 TRBV6-1 NA CASSHNSGDCFF
TRBJ2-2 TRBV28 NA CASWQGGGSVGELFF
TRBJ2-7 TRBV5-4 NA CASSSRGGGRYEQYF
TRBJ2-5 TRBV30 NA CAWSRREKETQYF
TRBJ2-3 TRBV4-2 NA CASSQDLGGSGWSTDTQYF
TRBJ2-4 TRBV4-3 NA CASSQDPSGLQNIQYF
TRBJ2-2 TRBV9 TRBD2 CASSVVGLANTGELFF
TRBJ1-5 TRBV30 NA CACDLLGRNQPQHF
TRBJ1-5 TRBV6-1 NA CASSEMQPQHF